These 16 T cell receptor beta chains share one sample of origin, sequenced in a study of blood T cell repertoires in COVID-19. Sequencing used immunoSEQ multiplex PCR; TCRdb keeps in-frame clones, though not all of them. The data contain around 140,000 clones, 84% of them singletons. What was sequenced was peripheral blood. The receptors here all came from a man aged 30 to 45 with COVID-19, enrolled during active disease.

The chain has TRBV11-1 and TRBJ2-3, with 9 positions matching TRBD1. Germline lookup yields CDR1 SGHAT and CDR2 FQDESV (reference sequence). V trimming: 5 bases; J trimming: 5 bases; junction bases outside the gene matches: 5. The CDR3 totals 14 residues. The DNA of the CDR3 is TGTGCCAGCAGCAAACAGGGGGCCCAAGATACGCAGTATTTT. Encoded protein: CASSKQGAQDTQYF.

The chain carries TRBV28 and TRBJ1-2; no clear D. Trimming cost V 6 bases and J 7 bases, with 15 bases left between them. CDR1 is MDHEN, CDR2 SYDVKM, per germline. This CDR3 is 13 amino acids long. CDR3 coding DNA: TGTGCCAGCAGGGTAGGAGTGTTGGCTGGCTACACCTTC. This gives the protein CASRVGVLAGYTF.

Points on this clone: At one end, the junction sequence differs from germline, possibly due to a read error. The chain is built from TRBV5-4 and TRBJ2-7; 8 nucleotides align to TRBD2. From germline, CDR1 is SGHNT and CDR2 YYREEE (reference sequence). The length of the CDR3 is 16 residues. Here the CDR3 DNA reads TGTGCCAGCAGCCCGGAGGGTAGCGGGATCTCCTCCGAGCAGTACTTC. It specifies CASSPEGSGISSEQYF.

The J gene is TRBJ1-2, the V gene TRBV28; tentatively, D is TRBD1 (5 bases). CDR1 is MDHEN and CDR2 is SYDVKM in the germline V gene. This CDR3 is built from 12 residues. Trimming pared 6 bases from V and 2 bases from J, leaving 7 bases between. The CDR3 coding sequence is TGTGCCAGCAGGCGACAGAACTATGGCTACACCTTC. Its protein is CASRRQNYGYTF.

The chain couples TRBV5-5 to TRBJ2-1; TRBD2 matches 10 bases. This CDR3 comprises 18 residues. V shed 0 bases and J 1 base; nucleotides not matched to a gene: 7. Looked up from germline, CDR1 is SGHKS and CDR2 is YYEKEE (reference sequence). The CDR3 DNA is TGTGCCAGCAGCTTGGGGCTAGCGGGAGCAAGGTCCTACAATGAGCAGTTCTTC. The encoded protein is CASSLGLAGARSYNEQFF.

CDR3 sequence (DNA): TGTGCCAGTAGCCAAACAACGCAGGGGATCCACACTGAAGCTTTCTTT. It codes for CASSQTTQGIHTEAFF. This rearrangement joins TRBV19 to TRBJ1-1, with D perhaps TRBD1 (6 bases). V was pared by 6 bases and J by 3 bases, with 20 bases between. Germline lookup yields CDR1 LNHDA and CDR2 SQIVND (reference sequence). The CDR3 consists of 16 residues.

This clone was seen just once. V is TRBV18 and J is TRBJ1-2; 11 bases are shared with TRBD1. Germline V lookup: CDR1 KGHSH, CDR2 LQKENI. Trimming at V came to 3 bases and at J to 4 bases, leaving 4 bases not matched to a gene. There are 15 residues in the CDR3. CDR3 region: CASSPGTGGTYGYTF. CDR3 sequence (DNA): TGTGCCAGCTCACCCGGGACAGGGGGTACCTATGGCTACACCTTC.

The genes are TRBV28 and TRBJ1-5, with D perhaps TRBD1 (5 bases). Between the trimmed V and J ends, which lost 6 bases and 2 bases, there was a span of 17 bases. This CDR3 has 16 amino acids. Germline CDR1 reads MDHEN; CDR2 reads SYDVKM. The CDR3 nucleotides read TGTGCCAGCAGCGACTCTCTTACAGGAGGCAATCAGCCCCAGCATTTT. Its translation is CASSDSLTGGNQPQHF. The complete variable domain, with remaining parts taken from reference TRBV28 and TRBJ1-5, reads DVKVTQSSRYLVKRTGEKVFLECVQDMDHENMFWYRQDPGLGLRLIYFSYDVKMKEKGDIPEGYSVSREKKERFSLILESASTNQTSMYLCASSDSLTGGNQPQHFGDGTRLSIL.

The rearrangement joins TRBV7-2 to TRBJ2-5, with D possibly TRBD1 on 6 matching bases. Germline V gene lookup returns CDR1 SGHTA and CDR2 FQGNSA. V was pared by 5 bases and J by 5 bases, with 12 bases between. The CDR3 length is 13 residues. The CDR3 loop is CASSRAGDETQYF. DNA for the CDR3: TGTGCCAGCAGCCGCGCAGGGGATGAGACCCAGTACTTC. The full variable domain, with the rest looked up from reference TRBV7-2 and TRBJ2-5, is GAGVSQSPSNKVTEKGKDVELRCDPISGHTALYWYRQSLGQGLEFLIYFQGNSAPDKSGLPSDRFSAERTGGSVSTLTIQRTQQEDSAVYLCASSRAGDETQYFGPGTRLLVL.

The chain recombines TRBV5-1 with TRBJ2-6, with 7 nucleotides matching TRBD1. The germline V gene has CDR1 SGHRS and CDR2 YFSETQ. V trimming: 3 bases; J trimming: 0 bases; junction bases outside the gene matches: 6. The CDR3 consists of 17 residues. CDR3 region: CASSSRTGFSGANVLTF. The CDR3 DNA follows: TGCGCCAGCAGCTCCCGGACAGGCTTCTCTGGGGCCAACGTCCTGACTTTC.

The CDR3 reads CASSVDLITEAFF. CDR3 nucleotide sequence: TGTGCCAGCAGCGTAGACTTGATCACTGAAGCTTTCTTT. The chain employs TRBV9 and TRBJ1-1; D is ambiguous. The CDR3 runs to 13 residues. V was pared by 0 bases and J by 4 bases, with 7 bases between. Germline loops: CDR1 SGDLS, CDR2 YYNGEE.

The chain links TRBV25-1 to TRBJ1-3; no reliable D call. CDR1 MGHDK and CDR2 SYGVNS come from the germline V gene. Trimming removed 4 bases at V and 5 bases at J, with 3 bases between. The CDR3 sequence is 11 residues long. The CDR3 is CASSGRNTIYF. The CDR3 DNA sequence: TGTGCCAGCAGTGGTAGAAACACCATATATTTT.

The chain combines TRBV18 with TRBJ2-2; TRBD1 might be the D (6 bases). This CDR3 is built from 13 residues. Germline assignment: CDR1 KGHSH and CDR2 LQKENI. With 3 bases removed from V and 5 bases from J, the gap between germline ends came to 7 bases. The CDR3 DNA follows: TGTGCCAGCTCACCCCAGGGGACCGGGGAGCTGTTTTTT. It is translated as CASSPQGTGELFF.

CDR3 in amino acids: CASSPFRAPYEQYF. CDR3 DNA sequence: TGTGCCAGCAGTCCATTCAGGGCCCCCTACGAGCAGTACTTC. The chain joins TRBV28 to TRBJ2-7; a possible D gene is TRBD1 (5 bases). Germline V gene lookup returns CDR1 MDHEN and CDR2 SYDVKM. The CDR3 consists of 14 residues. Trimming pared 5 bases from V and 2 bases from J, leaving 13 bases between.

The chain joins TRBV30 to TRBJ2-2; weak D call: TRBD2 (6 bases). Trimming shortened V by 0 bases and J by 3 bases, and 11 bases separated the two germline ends. The CDR3 covers 15 residues. The germline V gene encodes CDR1 GTSNPN and CDR2 SVGIG (reference sequence). CDR3 amino acids: CAWSVNGRYTGELFF. CDR3 nucleotides: TGTGCCTGGAGTGTAAACGGGAGATACACCGGGGAGCTGTTTTTT.

V is TRBV10-3 and J is TRBJ1-4; D is ambiguous. Trimming stripped 3 bases from V and 6 bases from J, with 5 bases between. This CDR3 has 12 amino acids. Germline CDR1 reads ENHRY; CDR2 reads SYGVKD. The chain's CDR3 is CAISDPDEKLFF. CDR3 coding DNA: TGTGCCATCAGTGACCCGGATGAAAAACTGTTTTTT.